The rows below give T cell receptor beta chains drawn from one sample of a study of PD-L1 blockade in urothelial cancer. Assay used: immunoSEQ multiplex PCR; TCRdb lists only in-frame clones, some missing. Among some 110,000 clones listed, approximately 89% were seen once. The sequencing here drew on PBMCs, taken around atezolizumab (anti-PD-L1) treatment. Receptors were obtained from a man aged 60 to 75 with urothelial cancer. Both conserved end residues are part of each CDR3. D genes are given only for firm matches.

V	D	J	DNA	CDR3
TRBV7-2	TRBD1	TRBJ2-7	TGTGCCAGCAGCTTAGGACAGGGTGCCCGCTACGAGCAGTACTTC	CASSLGQGARYEQYF
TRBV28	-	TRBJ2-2	TGTGCCAGCCCCTACTGGGCGGGGGAGCTGTTTTTT	CASPYWAGELFF
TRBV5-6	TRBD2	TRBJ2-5	TGTGCCAGCAGCCCACGGACTAGCCCCCTGTACTTC	CASSPRTSPLYF
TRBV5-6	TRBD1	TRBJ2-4	TGTGCCAGCAGCGTCCCCGGGACAGGAAACATTCAGTACTTC	CASSVPGTGNIQYF
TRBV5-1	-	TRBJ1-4	TGCGCCAGCAGCATTCGTGGGGAGGGTAATGAAAAACTGTTTTTT	CASSIRGEGNEKLFF
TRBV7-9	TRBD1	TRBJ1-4	TGTGCCAGCAGCTTAGTCGACAGGGCTGAAAAACTGTTTTTT	CASSLVDRAEKLFF
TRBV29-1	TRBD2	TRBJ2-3	TGCAGCGGTCTAGCGGGGAGTACTAGCACAGATACGCAGTATTTT	CSGLAGSTSTDTQYF
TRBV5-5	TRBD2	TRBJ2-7	TGTGCCAGCAGCTCGTGGGAGCGGGGGACCTACGAGCAGTACTTC	CASSSWERGTYEQYF
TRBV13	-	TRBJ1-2	TGTGCCAGCACCCCGGACAAGAAGGACTATGGCTACACCTTC	CASTPDKKDYGYTF
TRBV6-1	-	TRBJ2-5	TGTGCCAGCAGTGCCCTCTATGAGACCCAGTACTTC	CASSALYETQYF
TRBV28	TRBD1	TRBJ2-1	TGTGCCAGCAGCTCGACAGGGACGGGATACAATGAGCAGTTCTTC	CASSSTGTGYNEQFF
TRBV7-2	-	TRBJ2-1	TGTGCCAGCAGCCCAAGGGGCTCCTCGAATGAGCAGTTCTTC	CASSPRGSSNEQFF
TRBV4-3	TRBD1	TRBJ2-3	TGCGCCAGCAGCCTTTACAGGGGATCGAGCACAGATACGCAGTATTTT	CASSLYRGSSTDTQYF
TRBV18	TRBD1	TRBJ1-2	TGTGCCAGCTCACCAGGGACAGACTATGGCTACACCTTC	CASSPGTDYGYTF
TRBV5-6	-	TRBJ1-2	TGTGCCAGCAGCTTGGGCAGGGCTGGCTACACCTTC	CASSLGRAGYTF
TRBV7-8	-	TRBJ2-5	TGTGCCAGCACCGGACAGCAAGAGACCCAGTACTTC	CASTGQQETQYF